Each of the 8 T cell receptor beta chains below was sequenced from the same sample in a study of blood T cell repertoires in COVID-19. Sequencing used immunoSEQ multiplex PCR; TCRdb keeps in-frame clones, though not all of them. The table lists about 200,000 clones, more than 75% of them singletons. Sequencing used peripheral blood. The source is a man aged 35 to 55 with active or convalescent COVID-19.

This clone was recorded only once. This sequence joins TRBV6-5 and TRBJ1-2; D perhaps matches TRBD1 (6 bases). V was pared by 11 bases and J by 7 bases, with 20 bases between. The CDR3 has 13 residues. Germline-derived CDR1 and CDR2 are MNHEY and SVGAGI. Written as DNA, the CDR3 is TGTGCCTCAGGGACACTATTTGTCGGTGGCTACACCTTC. Protein product: CASGTLFVGGYTF.

This rearrangement joins TRBV7-2 to TRBJ1-2; D might be TRBD1 (5 bases). Deletions cut 5 bases from V and 7 bases from J, with 20 bases between. CDR3 length: 15 residues. Germline-derived CDR1 and CDR2 are SGHTA and FQGNSA. CDR3 bases: TGTGCCAGCAGCGTTATTCTGGGGCAGGAAGGTGGCTACACCTTC. This translates into CASSVILGQEGGYTF.

The gene calls are TRBV7-2 and TRBJ2-2; 9 bases line up with TRBD2. The CDR3 runs to 13 residues. The germline V gene has CDR1 SGHTA and CDR2 FQGNSA. Trimming cost V 8 bases and J 6 bases; bases outside gene matches: 4. The CDR3 sequence: CASLAGWSGELFF. CDR3 nucleotides: TGTGCCAGCCTAGCGGGGTGGTCCGGGGAGCTGTTTTTT.

This clone was found once. The chain uses TRBV11-3 and TRBJ2-6; D may be TRBD2 (5 bases). V was pared by 4 bases and J by 0 bases, with 16 bases between. CDR1 is SGHNT, CDR2 YENEEA, per germline. CDR3 length: 18 residues. The CDR3 region is CASSWRAGGPSGANVLTF. CDR3 coding DNA: TGTGCCAGCAGCTGGCGGGCCGGAGGTCCCTCTGGGGCCAACGTCCTGACTTTC.

The V and J genes are TRBV29-1 and TRBJ2-3, with a possible D match to TRBD2 (5 bases). This CDR3 is 11 amino acids long. Deletions cut 4 bases from V and 8 bases from J, with 10 bases between. Germline loops: CDR1 SQVTM, CDR2 ANQGSEA. The CDR3 reads CSVVFGGTQYF. The CDR3 nucleotides are TGCAGCGTTGTATTTGGAGGTACGCAGTATTTT.

The chain uses TRBV12-3 or TRBV12-4 and TRBJ1-2; no clear D. This CDR3 has 13 residues. V lost 7 bases and J 4 bases, leaving 13 bases between the germline ends. The CDR3 region has the DNA TGTGCCAGCACCCCCGGGGAGGCCTATGGCTACACCTTC. Amino acid sequence: CASTPGEAYGYTF.

The chain joins TRBV11-2 to TRBJ2-3; 9 bases map to TRBD2. The V and J ends lost 1 base and 4 bases, in that order; junction bases with no gene match: 15. The germline gives CDR1 SGHAT, CDR2 FQNNGV. This CDR3 is built from 19 residues. For the CDR3, the DNA is TGTGCCAGCAGCTTAGTATCGGTTTTAGCGGGAGTCGTGGCAGATACGCAGTATTTT. This translates into CASSLVSVLAGVVADTQYF.

This clone was seen a single time. CDR3 nucleotide sequence: TGTGCCAGCAGGAGTCGGGACAGCTATAATTCACCCCTCCACTTT. It specifies CASRSRDSYNSPLHF. V gene TRBV6-5 combines with J gene TRBJ1-6; 7 bases are shared with TRBD1. CDR3 length equals 15 residues. The germline gives CDR1 MNHEY, CDR2 SVGAGI. After removal of 6 bases from V and 3 bases from J, the junction contained 5 bases not matched to a gene.